One T cell receptor beta chain is described in this entry. Its antigen is not known. One end of the junction is discordant with germline, which a read error may explain. A modified ARM-PCR protocol with three rounds of nested PCR amplified TCRbeta. Each CDR3 protein gets one entry after TCRdb re-called the multiplex PCR reads with MiXCR. Found here are 90,000 to 100,000 distinct CDR3 sequences, less than 85% of them singletons; the top ten hold more than 25%. This sample's RNA came from whole unsorted tissue. More than 3 cm separated this lung sample from the edge of the tumor. The data were taken from a study of tumor and adjacent non-tumor tissue in lung cancer. Notes on the study in general: Patients with more diverse tumor TCRs had worse survival.

Germline CDR1 reads DFQATT; CDR2 reads SNEGSKA (reference sequence). This CDR3 comprises 16 residues. Material: distant non-tumor lung tissue. The TCR comes from a man in his 60s with small cell lung cancer. The rearrangement links TRBV20-1 to TRBJ2-2; 10 bases agree with TRBD1. The CDR3 reads CSARDRDRGDTGEMFF. In DNA, the CDR3 is TGCAGTGCCAGAGACCGGGACAGGGGAGACACCGGGGAGATGTTTTTT.